These 22 T cell receptor beta chains were all obtained from the same sample, sequenced in a study of shared clonotypes between healthy human individuals. Some clones are missing from TCRdb's copy, which holds only in-frame ones; the method was immunoSEQ multiplex PCR. The sample lists 2.3 million or so clones, more than 85% seen once, with under 0.45% in the top ten. The material sequenced was naive CD4+ T cells from PBMCs. Noted subset: CD45RA+ positively selected. The receptor source for this set is a man aged 18 to 30 in good health. Some clones in this sample may be carry-over from other donors' samples.

The V call is TRBV7-2, the J call TRBJ2-1; 8 bases agree with TRBD2. Trimming cost V 4 bases and J 10 bases; bases outside gene matches: 12. The CDR3 runs to 15 residues. The germline gives CDR1 SGHTA, CDR2 FQGNSA. Written as DNA, the CDR3 is TGTGCCAGCAGCTCCCGGATGACTAGCGTCGAGGAGCAGTTCTTC. Protein sequence: CASSSRMTSVEEQFF.

V usage is TRBV19 and J usage is TRBJ1-5; no firm D call. This CDR3 region has 17 residues. V was clipped by 1 base and J by 0 bases, with 13 bases between them. Germline CDR1 LNHDA, CDR2 SQIVND (reference sequence). CDR3 nucleotides: TGTGCCAGTAGTATAGCCGGCAGCACTTCTAGCAATCAGCCCCAGCATTTT. The encoded protein is CASSIAGSTSSNQPQHF.

V is TRBV6-1 and J is TRBJ2-7; D unclear. Germline V lookup: CDR1 MNHNS, CDR2 SASEGT. CDR3 size: 15 residues. Trimming removed 2 bases from V and 2 bases from J, with 13 bases in between. The CDR3 DNA reads TGTGCCAGCAGTGAAATCGGGTTGGTAGCCTACGAGCAGTACTTC. Its protein product is CASSEIGLVAYEQYF.

In its sample, this clone was seen a few times. Other DNA sequences within the sample encode an identical CDR3. The genes are TRBV7-2 and TRBJ2-2; D unresolved. Trimming pared 2 bases from V and 5 bases from J, leaving 0 bases between. Germline CDR1 reads SGHTA; CDR2 reads FQGNSA. This CDR3 has 11 amino acids. DNA of the CDR3: TGTGCCAGCAGCTTAACCGGGGAGCTGTTTTTT. Encoded protein: CASSLTGELFF. The whole variable domain, remainder taken from reference TRBV7-2 and TRBJ2-2, is GAGVSQSPSNKVTEKGKDVELRCDPISGHTALYWYRQSLGQGLEFLIYFQGNSAPDKSGLPSDRFSAERTGGSVSTLTIQRTQQEDSAVYLCASSLTGELFFGEGSRLTVL.

This clone was seen once. V and J are TRBV28 and TRBJ2-7, with 7 bases that match TRBD2. The germline V gene encodes CDR1 MDHEN and CDR2 SYDVKM. J was trimmed by 6 bases and V by 8 bases; bases with no gene match: 13. The CDR3 runs 14 residues. CDR3 DNA sequence: TGTGCCAGCGGGCGCGGGGGTAACATCGGCGAGCAGTACTTC. This translates into CASGRGGNIGEQYF.

This clone was counted a single time. The gene calls are TRBV15 and TRBJ2-5; TRBD2 agrees at 12 bases. This CDR3 is built from 15 residues. Germline values: CDR1 LNHNV, CDR2 YYDKDF (reference sequence). V lost 2 bases to trimming and J lost 3 bases; unmatched junction nucleotides: 1. CDR3 in DNA: TGTGCCACCAGCAGAAGGACTAGCGGGAAAGAGACCCAGTACTTC. This codes for CATSRRTSGKETQYF.

The chain has TRBV14 and TRBJ2-3, with a possible D match to TRBD2 (6 bases). Germline values: CDR1 SGHDN, CDR2 FVKESK. CDR3 length: 12 residues. Deletions cut 3 bases from V and 9 bases from J, with 10 bases between. This chain's CDR3 is CASSHLARTQYF. CDR3 bases: TGTGCCAGCAGCCATCTAGCGAGAACGCAGTATTTT.

This clone has just one count. The rearrangement links TRBV30 to TRBJ2-3, with 12 bases aligning to TRBD2. J was trimmed by 3 bases and V by 3 bases; bases with no gene match: 4. Germline V gene lookup returns CDR1 GTSNPN and CDR2 SVGIG (reference sequence). This CDR3 spans 15 amino acids. The DNA of the CDR3 is TGTGCCTGGAGGACTAGCGGGAGTGTTACAGATACGCAGTATTTT. This codes for CAWRTSGSVTDTQYF.

The rearrangement uses TRBV6-6 and TRBJ2-1; 10 bases are a match to TRBD1. Unmatched junction bases numbered 3, after V lost 5 bases and J lost 2 bases. The CDR3 has 15 amino acids. Germline V gene lookup returns CDR1 MNHNY and CDR2 SVGAGI (reference sequence). In DNA form, the CDR3 reads TGTGCCAGCAGTCGCGACAGGGGGCCCTACAATGAGCAGTTCTTC. This encodes CASSRDRGPYNEQFF.

The V call is TRBV30, the J call TRBJ2-2, with D possibly TRBD2 on 6 matching bases. The CDR3 spans 15 residues. V lost 2 bases and J 5 bases, leaving 15 bases between the germline ends. Germline V gives CDR1 GTSNPN, CDR2 SVGIG (reference sequence). Here the CDR3 reads CAWSPGTGSTGELFF. DNA of the CDR3: TGTGCCTGGAGTCCCGGGACTGGATCAACCGGGGAGCTGTTTTTT.

The CDR3 DNA sequence: TGTGCCAGCAGCGCCGACAGGGCCCAGTACTTC. It specifies CASSADRAQYF. This chain joins TRBV11-2 and TRBJ2-7, with 7 bases fitting TRBD1. The CDR3 contains 11 residues. Trimming at V came to 5 bases and at J to 10 bases, leaving 5 bases not matched to a gene. CDR1 and CDR2 from the germline V gene are SGHAT and FQNNGV.

V gene TRBV5-1 combines with J gene TRBJ2-5, with TRBD2 matching 11 bases. J was trimmed by 2 bases and V by 4 bases; bases with no gene match: 4. CDR3 length equals 15 residues. Per germline, CDR1 SGHRS and CDR2 YFSETQ. The CDR3 DNA is TGCGCCAGCAGCCAGGGGACTAGCGGACAAGAGACCCAGTACTTC. It codes for CASSQGTSGQETQYF. Supplemented by reference TRBV5-1 and TRBJ2-5, the full variable domain reads KAGVTQTPRYLIKTRGQQVTLSCSPISGHRSVSWYQQTPGQGLQFLFEYFSETQRNKGNFPGRFSGRQFSNSRSEMNVSTLELGDSALYLCASSQGTSGQETQYFGPGTRLLVL.

The chain has TRBV5-1 and TRBJ1-1, with a weak D call TRBD1 (5 bases). V was clipped by 4 bases and J by 5 bases, with 15 bases between them. In germline, CDR1 is SGHRS, CDR2 YFSETQ. This CDR3 is 14 amino acids long. The CDR3 loop reads CASSEGPERTEAFF. The CDR3 region has the DNA TGCGCCAGCAGCGAGGGACCTGAGAGGACTGAAGCTTTCTTT.

The chain carries TRBV19 and TRBJ1-5; no clear D gene. V dropped 5 bases and J dropped 2 bases, with 16 bases sitting between them. This CDR3 comprises 16 residues. Germline values: CDR1 LNHDA, CDR2 SQIVND (reference sequence). The CDR3 nucleotides read TGTGCCAGTAGTCCCTCCGGTTCAAGTCGCAATCAGCCCCAGCATTTT. Protein product: CASSPSGSSRNQPQHF.

V usage is TRBV28 and J usage is TRBJ2-7; 12 nucleotides align to TRBD2. Looked up from germline, CDR1 is MDHEN and CDR2 is SYDVKM. The CDR3 totals 16 residues. V shed 2 bases and J 2 bases; nucleotides not matched to a gene: 4. The CDR3 DNA reads TGTGCCAGCAGTTTACCCCTAGCGGGAGGGACCTACGAGCAGTACTTC. Its translation: CASSLPLAGGTYEQYF.

The chain is built from TRBV4-3 and TRBJ2-3, with 9 positions matching TRBD2. J lost 0 bases, V lost 4 bases, and 5 bases had no gene match. Germline V gene lookup returns CDR1 LGHNA and CDR2 YSLEER. This CDR3 has 16 residues. CDR3 nucleotide sequence: TGCGCCAGCAGCCTTGGACTAGCGACTAGCACAGATACGCAGTATTTT. Translation: CASSLGLATSTDTQYF.

The genes are TRBV14 and TRBJ2-7, with no clear D. V was pared by 0 bases and J by 3 bases, with 12 bases between. Germline V CDR1 and CDR2: SGHDN, FVKESK. The CDR3 contains 15 residues. The CDR3 region has the DNA TGTGCCAGCAGCCAAGAAGGGTCGTTTAGCTACGAGCAGTACTTC. Amino acids: CASSQEGSFSYEQYF.

The rearrangement links TRBV7-2 to TRBJ2-2; TRBD2 might be the D (6 bases). With 5 bases removed from V and 1 base from J, the gap between germline ends came to 14 bases. Per the germline V gene, CDR1 is SGHTA and CDR2 is FQGNSA. This CDR3 contains 16 residues. CDR3 residues: CASSASLAWNTGELFF. CDR3 DNA: TGTGCCAGCAGCGCCTCTCTAGCGTGGAACACCGGGGAGCTGTTTTTT.

In its sample, this clone was seen a few times. The V call is TRBV2, the J call TRBJ1-5; no reliable D call. Germline CDR1 is SNHLY and CDR2 is FYNNEI. V was pared by 5 bases and J by 9 bases, with 17 bases between. The CDR3 is 14 amino acids. CDR3 in DNA: TGTGCCAGCAGTAGATCCACCGAAGGTGGGCCCCAGCATTTT. As protein: CASSRSTEGGPQHF.

The rearrangement joins TRBV20-1 to TRBJ2-2; D is undetermined. CDR3 length: 11 amino acids. Trimming took 3 bases from V and 7 from J, leaving 6 bases between them. Germline values: CDR1 DFQATT, CDR2 SNEGSKA (reference sequence). CDR3 nucleotides: TGCAGTGCTAGTTTTGGCGGGGAGCTGTTTTTT. Translated: CSASFGGELFF.

Written as DNA, the CDR3 is TGTGCCAGCAGCTTTGGAGGGTTAGTCGAAAAACTGTTTTTT. This sequence encodes CASSFGGLVEKLFF. The rearrangement joins TRBV5-5 to TRBJ1-4, with D unclear. Looked up from germline, CDR1 is SGHKS and CDR2 is YYEKEE (reference sequence). The V and J ends lost 2 bases and 8 bases respectively, with 13 bases between them. The CDR3 is 14 residues long.

The sample holds one count of this clone. Other DNA sequences in the sample encode the same CDR3. The genes are TRBV4-1 and TRBJ2-5; D is perhaps TRBD2 (6 bases). Trimming took off 4 bases at V and 1 base at J, with 7 bases between the two ends. The germline CDR1 and CDR2 sequences are MGHRA and YSYEKL. This CDR3 has 13 amino acids. The CDR3 nucleotides are TGCGCCAGCAGCCCGGGACTCCAAGAGACCCAGTACTTC. It specifies CASSPGLQETQYF.